This T cell receptor (beta chain) was sequenced for a study of blood T cell repertoires in COVID-19. Looking at the study overall: The origin of the acute and convalescent COVID-19 samples was the United States, Italy and Spain. The analysed material was cDNA or gDNA that came from T cells, B-cell-depleted T cells, or PBMCs.

Original analysis: Amplification of reference gene primers was used by the study to estimate nucleated cell counts. The assay was immunoSEQ multiplex PCR, and TCRdb's table has in-frame clones only and misses some. D and trimming come from the DNA, and the V and J calls and clone size come from that table. Altogether 210,000 or so clones are present, about 85% being singletons, with the ten largest covering 15% to 20%. Source material: peripheral blood. The receptor was isolated from a woman of 80 years or more with active or convalescent COVID-19.

In nucleotides, the CDR3 is TGTGCCAGCAGTCTCCAGGGTTCATATCAGCCCCAGCATTTT. It is translated as CASSLQGSYQPQHF. The V gene is TRBV28, the J gene TRBJ1-5, with a weak D call TRBD1 (5 bases). Trimming stripped 5 bases from V and 5 bases from J, with 13 bases between. CDR1 and CDR2 (germline): MDHEN, SYDVKM. This CDR3 has 14 residues.